The rows below give T cell receptor beta chains drawn from one sample of a study of T cells in Graves' hyperthyroidism and ophthalmopathy. TCRdb reanalysed the multiplex PCR reads using MiXCR and keeps one entry per CDR3 protein. The data hold approximately 350,000 distinct CDR3 sequences, with 15% observed a single time. The sequencing input was blood. The receptors originated from a woman in her sixties with Graves' ophthalmopathy. Both conserved end residues are part of each CDR3. Each record gives: D gene, V gene, J gene, clone size, CDR3 protein, CDR3 DNA. A D gene is named only where the DNA matches it firmly. The size entry is marked missing in some rows and otherwise reads once, few, many or a size class.

D: .; V: TRBV5-1; J: TRBJ2-3; size: many; CDR3: CASSPGLLDSTDTQYF; DNA: TGCGCCAGCAGCCCGGGATTACTGGATAGCACAGATACGCAGTATTTT
D: TRBD2; V: TRBV5-1; J: TRBJ2-7; size: few; CDR3: CASSPNVATSGSSYEQYF; DNA: TGCGCCAGCAGCCCAAATGTCGCGACTAGCGGGAGCTCCTACGAGCAGTACTTC
D: .; V: TRBV2; J: TRBJ1-1; size: many; CDR3: CASSYQGNTEAFF; DNA: TGTGCCAGCAGTTATCAGGGGAACACTGAAGCTTTCTTT
D: TRBD2; V: TRBV28; J: TRBJ2-7; size: many; CDR3: CASSGLAGDEQYF; DNA: TGTGCCAGCAGTGGACTAGCGGGAGATGAGCAGTACTTC
D: .; V: TRBV28; J: TRBJ1-5; size: many; CDR3: CASSLTVAINQPQHF; DNA: TGTGCCAGCAGCCTTACAGTAGCCATAAATCAGCCCCAGCATTTT
D: .; V: TRBV4-1; J: TRBJ2-3; size: many; CDR3: CASSPRDRSKGTDTQYF; DNA: TGCGCCAGCAGCCCGCGGGACCGGAGCAAAGGCACAGATACGCAGTATTTT
D: .; V: TRBV20-1; J: TRBJ2-5; size: many; CDR3: CSARFFLQGEETQYF; DNA: TGCAGTGCTAGGTTTTTTCTGCAGGGCGAAGAGACCCAGTACTTC
D: .; V: TRBV11-2; J: TRBJ2-7; size: many; CDR3: CASSPTGAREKQYF; DNA: TGTGCCAGCAGCCCCACTGGAGCCAGGGAAAAGCAGTACTTC
D: TRBD1; V: TRBV2; J: TRBJ2-7; size: many; CDR3: CASSAGGWTTAYEQYF; DNA: TGTGCCAGCAGTGCAGGGGGCTGGACTACCGCCTACGAGCAGTACTTC
D: TRBD2; V: TRBV12-3/TRBV12-4; J: TRBJ2-7; size: many; CDR3: CASRPTGGLAGGFNEQYF; DNA: TGTGCCAGCAGGCCCACAGGGGGACTAGCGGGAGGATTCAACGAGCAGTACTTC
D: .; V: TRBV19; J: TRBJ2-3; size: .; CDR3: CASSMVGESTDTQYF; DNA: TGTGCCAGTAGTATGGTTGGGGAATCCACAGATACGCAGTATTTT
D: TRBD2; V: TRBV10-2; J: TRBJ2-5; size: many; CDR3: CASSDSGSPVTQYF; DNA: TGCGCCAGCAGTGACAGCGGGAGTCCCGTGACCCAGTACTTC
D: .; V: TRBV6-5; J: TRBJ2-3; size: .; CDR3: CASSYRVTDTQYF; DNA: TGTGCCAGCAGTTACAGGGTGACAGATACGCAGTATTTT
D: .; V: TRBV19; J: TRBJ2-3; size: .; CDR3: CASSISWTASTDTQYF; DNA: TGTGCCAGTAGTATTTCTTGGACAGCTAGCACAGATACGCAGTATTTT
D: .; V: TRBV27; J: TRBJ1-1; size: few; CDR3: CASSLSQIGEAFF; DNA: TGTGCCAGCAGTTTATCGCAAATCGGTGAAGCTTTCTTT
D: .; V: TRBV11-3; J: TRBJ2-7; size: many; CDR3: CASSPSGSGEQYF; DNA: TGTGCCAGCAGCCCCTCCGGGAGCGGCGAGCAGTACTTC
D: .; V: TRBV20-1; J: TRBJ2-4; size: many; CDR3: CSARVGGQIQYF; DNA: TGCAGTGCTAGAGTGGGGGGCCAAATTCAGTACTTC
D: .; V: TRBV6-6; J: TRBJ2-1; size: .; CDR3: CASSYSRVTGEFF; DNA: TGTGCCAGCAGTTACTCCCGAGTAACGGGAGAGTTCTTC
D: TRBD1; V: TRBV7-9; J: TRBJ1-6; size: few; CDR3: CASRGDRGSPLHF; DNA: TGTGCCAGCAGAGGCGACAGGGGTTCACCCCTCCACTTT
D: .; V: TRBV20-1; J: TRBJ1-1; size: few; CDR3: CSARILNGWRGNTEAFF; DNA: TGCAGTGCTAGGATATTAAACGGGTGGAGGGGGAACACTGAAGCTTTCTTT
D: .; V: TRBV5-1; J: TRBJ2-1; size: many; CDR3: CASSSGADNEQFF; DNA: TGCGCCAGCAGTTCCGGGGCTGACAATGAGCAGTTCTTC
D: TRBD1; V: TRBV12-3/TRBV12-4; J: TRBJ1-4; size: few; CDR3: CASSFRHRGEKLFF; DNA: TGTGCCAGCAGTTTTCGCCACAGGGGTGAAAAACTGTTTTTT
D: TRBD2; V: TRBV24-1; J: TRBJ2-1; size: once; CDR3: CATSGTSAYAYNEQFF; DNA: TGTGCCACCAGTGGGACTAGCGCTTACGCCTACAATGAGCAGTTCTTC
D: TRBD2; V: TRBV19; J: TRBJ2-3; size: .; CDR3: CASSNQREADTQYF; DNA: TGTGCCAGTAGTAACCAGCGGGAGGCAGATACGCAGTATTTT
D: .; V: TRBV12-3/TRBV12-4; J: TRBJ2-5; size: few; CDR3: CASSLALEGTQYF; DNA: TGTGCCAGCAGTTTAGCACTGGAAGGGACCCAGTACTTC
D: .; V: TRBV28; J: TRBJ2-3; size: many; CDR3: CASSSSGISTDTQYF; DNA: TGTGCCAGCAGTTCCAGCGGAATTAGCACAGATACGCAGTATTTT
D: .; V: TRBV3-1; J: TRBJ1-5; size: many; CDR3: CASSQGSGGGIQHF; DNA: TGTGCCAGCAGCCAAGGGTCGGGGGGCGGTATCCAGCATTTT
D: TRBD1; V: TRBV7-7; J: TRBJ2-5; size: many; CDR3: CASSLGQGALETQYF; DNA: TGTGCTAGCAGCTTAGGACAGGGGGCTCTGGAGACCCAGTACTTC
D: TRBD1; V: TRBV7-8; J: TRBJ2-1; size: many; CDR3: CASSARTGTGSNEQFF; DNA: TGTGCCAGCAGCGCCCGAACCGGGACAGGGAGCAATGAGCAGTTCTTC
D: .; V: TRBV11-2; J: TRBJ2-7; size: many; CDR3: CASSLGVSGYEQYF; DNA: TGTGCCAGCAGCTTAGGGGTCTCGGGATACGAGCAGTACTTC
D: .; V: TRBV5-4; J: TRBJ2-3; size: few; CDR3: CASSLPGRTDTQYF; DNA: TGTGCCAGCAGCTTGCCGGGAAGAACAGATACGCAGTATTTT
D: TRBD2; V: TRBV29-1; J: TRBJ2-1; size: .; CDR3: CSVEGRLAEGWANEQFF; DNA: TGCAGCGTTGAGGGGCGACTAGCGGAGGGGTGGGCTAATGAGCAGTTCTTC
D: .; V: TRBV13; J: TRBJ2-7; size: few; CDR3: CASSLGIANSYEQYF; DNA: TGTGCCAGCAGCTTAGGAATAGCGAACTCCTACGAGCAGTACTTC
D: TRBD2; V: TRBV27; J: TRBJ2-3; size: many; CDR3: CASSRTYPSGRRSTDTQYF; DNA: TGTGCCAGCAGTCGTACCTATCCTAGCGGGAGGAGAAGCACAGATACGCAGTATTTT